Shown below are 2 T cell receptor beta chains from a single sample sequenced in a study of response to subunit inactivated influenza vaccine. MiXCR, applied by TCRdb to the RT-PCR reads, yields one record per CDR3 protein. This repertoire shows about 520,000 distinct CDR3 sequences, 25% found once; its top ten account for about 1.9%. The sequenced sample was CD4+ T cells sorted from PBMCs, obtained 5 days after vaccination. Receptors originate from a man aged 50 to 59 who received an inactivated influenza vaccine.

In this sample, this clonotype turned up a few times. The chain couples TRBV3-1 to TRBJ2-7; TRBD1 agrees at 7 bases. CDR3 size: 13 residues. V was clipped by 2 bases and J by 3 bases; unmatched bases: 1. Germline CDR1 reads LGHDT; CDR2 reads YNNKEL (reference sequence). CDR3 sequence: CASSQTGDYEQYF. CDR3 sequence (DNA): TGTGCCAGCAGCCAAACAGGGGACTACGAGCAGTACTTC.

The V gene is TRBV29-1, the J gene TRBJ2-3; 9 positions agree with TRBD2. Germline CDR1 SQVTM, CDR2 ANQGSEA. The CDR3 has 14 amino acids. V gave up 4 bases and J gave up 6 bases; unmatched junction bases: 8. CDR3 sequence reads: CSVAAGGHGDTQYF. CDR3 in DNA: TGCAGCGTTGCGGCGGGGGGGCACGGGGATACGCAGTATTTT.